The 12 T cell receptor beta chains in this list originate from one sample, sequenced in a study of blood T cell repertoires in COVID-19. Profiling relied on immunoSEQ multiplex PCR, and the TCRdb table lists in-frame clones only, not all of them. The data show over 20,000 clones, 83% seen once. Sequencing was done on a sample of peripheral blood. The source of these receptors is a man aged 70 or older with acute or convalescent COVID-19.

The V gene is TRBV11-2, the J gene TRBJ1-6; D is ambiguous. This CDR3 has 15 amino acids. Germline CDR1 is SGHAT and CDR2 is FQNNGV. V was pared by 4 bases and J by 8 bases, with 15 bases between. The CDR3, as DNA: TGTGCCAGCAGCTCTCGTCGTCCCAGCGATTCACCCCTCCACTTT. Its translation: CASSSRRPSDSPLHF.

The table lists this clone with a few counts. The V and J genes are TRBV28 and TRBJ2-7, with TRBD1 matching 12 bases. From germline, CDR1 is MDHEN and CDR2 SYDVKM. V shed 3 bases, J shed 7 bases, and the junction held 4 bases outside the gene matches. The CDR3 loop spans 14 amino acids. CDR3 amino acids: CASSLGQGAHEQYF. Here the CDR3 DNA reads TGTGCCAGCAGTTTGGGACAGGGGGCGCATGAGCAGTACTTC.

This sequence joins TRBV18 and TRBJ2-7, with D perhaps TRBD2 (6 bases). V was cut by 0 bases and J by 3 bases, with 12 bases left in between. The V gene's germline CDR1 is KGHSH and CDR2 LQKENI. CDR3 length: 15 residues. For the CDR3, the DNA is TGTGCCAGCTCACCACCCGGGCCGGGGGTCTACGAGCAGTACTTC. It codes for CASSPPGPGVYEQYF.

In the case of this clone: In the same sample, other DNA sequences code for this CDR3. The CDR3 region is CASSSGGSSPLHF. The DNA of the CDR3 is TGTGCCAGCAGTTCGGGTGGGAGTTCACCCCTCCACTTT. The V and J genes are TRBV12-3 or TRBV12-4 and TRBJ1-6; D remains ambiguous. This CDR3 comprises 13 residues. V lost 4 bases and J 9 bases, leaving 10 bases between the germline ends.

The gene calls are TRBV4-1 and TRBJ1-1, with no clear D. The CDR3 spans 12 residues. Germline V CDR1 and CDR2: MGHRA, YSYEKL. Trimming left V 2 bases short and J 3 bases short, with 4 bases between. The CDR3 loop is CASSQQYTEAFF. CDR3 nucleotides: TGCGCCAGCAGCCAACAATACACTGAAGCTTTCTTT.

V and J are TRBV7-2 and TRBJ2-7; a possible D gene is TRBD2 (6 bases). The V gene's germline CDR1 is SGHTA and CDR2 FQGNSA. V lost 3 bases and J lost 2, with 11 bases in between. The CDR3 runs to 14 residues. CDR3 DNA: TGTGCCAGCAGCTTGCGGGGTGGGGCCTACGAGCAGTACTTC. Encoded protein: CASSLRGGAYEQYF.

The chain couples TRBV7-9 to TRBJ1-1; TRBD1 matches at 7 bases. Germline CDR1 is SEHNR and CDR2 is FQNEAQ (reference sequence). The CDR3 covers 15 residues. J was trimmed by 1 base and V by 1 base; bases with no gene match: 3. As DNA, the CDR3 is TGTGCCAGCAGCTTAGATAACAGGGGGAACACTGAAGCTTTCTTT. As protein: CASSLDNRGNTEAFF.

The chain couples TRBV9 to TRBJ2-5, with 10 bases matching TRBD2. This CDR3 contains 16 residues. The V and J ends lost 0 bases and 1 base, in that order; junction bases with no gene match: 3. Per the germline V gene, CDR1 is SGDLS and CDR2 is YYNGEE. The CDR3 is CASSVERGGLQETQYF. The CDR3 DNA sequence: TGTGCCAGCAGCGTAGAGCGGGGGGGTCTCCAAGAGACCCAGTACTTC. Filled out from reference TRBV9 and TRBJ2-5, the complete variable domain reads DSGVTQTPKHLITATGQRVTLRCSPRSGDLSVYWYQQSLDQGLQFLIQYYNGEERAKGNILERFSAQQFPDLHSELNLSSLELGDSALYFCASSVERGGLQETQYFGPGTRLLVL.

The V gene is TRBV5-4, the J gene TRBJ2-3; D is unclear. From germline, CDR1 is SGHNT and CDR2 YYREEE (reference sequence). Trimming pared 4 bases from V and 1 base from J, leaving 13 bases between. The CDR3 has 15 residues. CDR3 region: CASSTESAGTDTQYF. The CDR3 nucleotides read TGTGCCAGCAGCACCGAAAGTGCAGGCACAGATACGCAGTATTTT.

The rearrangement joins TRBV19 to TRBJ2-2, with D perhaps matching TRBD1 (6 bases). V lost 5 bases and J lost 5, with 12 bases in between. Germline CDR1 is LNHDA and CDR2 is SQIVND (reference sequence). The CDR3 has 14 amino acids. The DNA for the CDR3 is TGTGCCAGTAGTGGGGACACCCTGACCGGGGAGCTGTTTTTT. Its translation is CASSGDTLTGELFF.

J is TRBJ2-7 and V is TRBV11-2; 9 nucleotides agree with TRBD1. The CDR3 covers 13 residues. In germline, CDR1 is SGHAT, CDR2 FQNNGV. The V and J ends lost 5 bases and 7 bases, in that order; junction bases with no gene match: 6. Here the CDR3 reads CASSRTGEREQYF. The DNA of the CDR3 is TGTGCCAGCAGCAGGACAGGGGAGAGGGAGCAGTACTTC.

This clone was observed a handful of times. This chain links TRBV19 with TRBJ1-2; 7 bases line up with TRBD1. V shed 3 bases, J shed 8 bases, and the junction held 9 bases outside the gene matches. The V gene's germline CDR1 is LNHDA and CDR2 SQIVND (reference sequence). The CDR3 consists of 14 residues. The CDR3 coding sequence is TGTGCCAGTAGTATTAACAGGGGAGAAGGCGGCTACACCTTC. It is translated as CASSINRGEGGYTF.